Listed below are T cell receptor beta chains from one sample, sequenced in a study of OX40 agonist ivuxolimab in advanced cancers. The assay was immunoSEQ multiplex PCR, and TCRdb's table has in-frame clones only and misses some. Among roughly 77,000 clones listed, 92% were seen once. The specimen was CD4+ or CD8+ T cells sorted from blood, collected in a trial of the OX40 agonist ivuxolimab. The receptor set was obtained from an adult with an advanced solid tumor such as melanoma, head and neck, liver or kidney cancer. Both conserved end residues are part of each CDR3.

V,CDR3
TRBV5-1,CASSLGGGPYNEQFF
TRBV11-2,CASSLGTGYYEQYF
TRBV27,CASSFGGRYEQYF
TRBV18,CASSPPGAYGNEQYF
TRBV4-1,CASSQDRGRDGYTF
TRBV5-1,CASSLVTSGATFTDTQYF
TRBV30,CAWSWGNTGELFF
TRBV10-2,CASSALTDMNTEAFF
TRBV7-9,CASSPPTGGPNTGELFF
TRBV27,CASSSRDRGKVLHF
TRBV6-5,CASSFSGGVTEAFF
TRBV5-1,CASSLAASGGFYNEQFF
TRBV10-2,CASSPGGADGYTF
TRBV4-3,CASSQTGSSDSPLHF
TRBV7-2,CASSLARGQGLYEQYF
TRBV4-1,CASNPGTGAYTGELFF
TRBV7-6,CASSQYRDSLQETQYF
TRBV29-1,CSVEVRDSLSYGQYF
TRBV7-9,CASEGGGGELFF
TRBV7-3,CASSWLGQTDSEQFF
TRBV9,CASSVGSPNYGYTF
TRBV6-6,CASSTRTGLPNQPQHF
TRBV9,CASSVDNSYSSGNTIYF
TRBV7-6,CASSLTGHTGELFF
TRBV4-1,CASSQTQGAGYEQYF
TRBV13,CASSVGTSFYNSPLHF
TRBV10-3,CAISAPLEGSYNEQFF
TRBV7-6,CASSLQPGHEALNYGYTF
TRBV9,CASSVSGQGNQPQHF
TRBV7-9,CASSPGLTEQYF
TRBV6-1,CASSEERGTWGGGSAYEQYF
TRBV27,CASSFISGELFF
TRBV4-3,CASSQETGGQYTYEQYF
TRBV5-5,CASSLTHSYEQYF
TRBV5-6,CASSPGGALQETQYF
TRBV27,CASSSQPGQGGEQYF
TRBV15,CATSARTSFSYEQYF